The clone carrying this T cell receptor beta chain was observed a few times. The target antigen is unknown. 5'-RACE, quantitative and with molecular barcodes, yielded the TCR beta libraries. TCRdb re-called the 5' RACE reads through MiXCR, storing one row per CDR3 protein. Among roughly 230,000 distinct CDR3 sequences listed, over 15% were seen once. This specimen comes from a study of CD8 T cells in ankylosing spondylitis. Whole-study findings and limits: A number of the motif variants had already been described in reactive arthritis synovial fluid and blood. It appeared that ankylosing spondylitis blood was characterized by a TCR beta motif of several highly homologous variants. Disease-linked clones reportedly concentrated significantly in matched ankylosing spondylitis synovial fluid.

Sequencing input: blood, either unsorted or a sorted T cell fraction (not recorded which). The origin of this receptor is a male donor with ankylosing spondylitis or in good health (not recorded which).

The CDR3 loop is CASSYSPTSGRTPYEQYF. CDR3 in DNA: TGTGCCAGCAGTTACTCCCCGACTAGCGGGAGGACCCCCTACGAGCAGTACTTC. The rearrangement uses TRBV6-2 or TRBV6-3 and TRBJ2-7; TRBD2 agrees at 13 bases. Germline V gene sequence: CDR1 MNHEY, CDR2 SVGEGT. This CDR3 is built from 18 residues. V shed 0 bases and J 2 bases; nucleotides not matched to a gene: 7.